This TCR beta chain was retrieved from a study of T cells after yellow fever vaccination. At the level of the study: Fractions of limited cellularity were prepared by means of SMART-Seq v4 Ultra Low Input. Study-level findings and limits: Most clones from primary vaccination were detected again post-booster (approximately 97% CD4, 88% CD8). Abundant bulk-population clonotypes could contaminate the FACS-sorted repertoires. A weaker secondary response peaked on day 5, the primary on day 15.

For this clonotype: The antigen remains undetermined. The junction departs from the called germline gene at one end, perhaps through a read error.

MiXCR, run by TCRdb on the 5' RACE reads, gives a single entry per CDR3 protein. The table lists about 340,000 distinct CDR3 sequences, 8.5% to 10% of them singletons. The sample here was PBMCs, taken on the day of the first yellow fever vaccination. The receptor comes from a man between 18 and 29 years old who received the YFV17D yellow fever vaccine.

CDR3 nucleotides: TGCAGTGCTGCACACCGGGACTCCAACAATGAGCAGTTCTTC. Protein sequence: CSAAHRDSNNEQFF. The chain has TRBV20-1 and TRBJ2-1; weak D call: TRBD2 (6 bases). Germline V gene data show CDR1 as DFQATT and CDR2 as SNEGSKA (reference sequence). The CDR3 length is 14 residues.